This is a list of T cell receptor beta chains from one sample in a study of graft-versus-host responses after intestinal transplantation. Only in-frame clones appear in the TCRdb table, and some are missing; sequencing was by immunoSEQ multiplex PCR. The sample lists fewer than 100,000 clones, around 88% seen once, with roughly 1.4% in the top ten. Sequencing used PBMCs, obtained 255 days after intestinal transplant. The receptors originated from a human patient who received an intestinal transplant, so some T cells may come from the graft donor. Each CDR3 is given with its conserved first and last residue. D genes are given only for firm matches. Only part of the rows carry a size: once, few, many, or a class if the clone is expanded.

v_call	d_call	clone_size	j_call	cdr3_aa	cdr3_nt
TRBV7-3	TRBD2	-	TRBJ2-1	CASSPQRGGPYNEQFF	TGTGCCAGCAGCCCCCAGCGGGGGGGCCCCTACAATGAGCAGTTCTTC
TRBV28	TRBD1	-	TRBJ2-1	CASSSGTANNEQFF	TGTGCCAGCAGCTCCGGGACAGCGAACAATGAGCAGTTCTTC
TRBV7-9	-	-	TRBJ2-6	CASSLVGPGLSSGANVLTF	TGTGCCAGCAGCTTAGTGGGGCCGGGACTCTCCTCTGGGGCCAACGTCCTGACTTTC
TRBV27	TRBD2	-	TRBJ2-7	CASSLSNGTSSYEQYF	TGTGCCAGCAGTTTAAGCAACGGGACTAGCTCCTACGAGCAGTACTTC
TRBV29-1	TRBD1	few	TRBJ2-7	CSVGETGFEQYF	TGCAGCGTTGGAGAGACAGGGTTCGAGCAGTACTTC
TRBV5-5	-	-	TRBJ1-1	CASSLLSGQGRAFF	TGTGCCAGCAGCTTGCTCAGTGGGCAGGGGAGAGCTTTCTTT
TRBV9	-	-	TRBJ2-2	CASSVTGLNTGELFF	TGTGCCAGCAGCGTAACAGGCCTGAACACCGGGGAGCTGTTTTTT
TRBV2	-	once	TRBJ2-7	CASRGTTYEQYF	TGTGCCAGCAGGGGAACAACGTACGAGCAGTACTTC
TRBV5-1	TRBD2	-	TRBJ2-2	CASSLVGLANTGELFF	TGCGCCAGCAGCTTGGTTGGACTAGCCAACACCGGGGAGCTGTTTTTT
TRBV4-2	-	-	TRBJ2-3	CASSQVSGADTQYF	TGTGCCAGCAGCCAAGTAAGCGGCGCAGATACGCAGTATTTT
TRBV4-2	-	-	TRBJ2-1	CASSQAGVGSYNEQFF	TGTGCCAGCAGCCAAGCGGGAGTCGGTTCCTACAATGAGCAGTTCTTC
TRBV15	-	-	TRBJ2-3	CATSRGTDSTDTQYF	TGTGCCACCAGCCGAGGTACGGATAGCACAGATACGCAGTATTTT
TRBV4-1	-	few	TRBJ2-3	CASSLLGGTDTQYF	TGCGCCAGCAGCCTACTGGGAGGAACAGATACGCAGTATTTT
TRBV6-1	TRBD1	-	TRBJ2-5	CASKSSLTGVETQYF	TGTGCCAGCAAGTCCTCCCTTACAGGGGTAGAGACCCAGTACTTC
TRBV29-1	TRBD1	few	TRBJ1-5	CSVLTGATQPQHF	TGCAGCGTTTTAACAGGGGCAACCCAGCCCCAGCATTTT
TRBV28	-	-	TRBJ1-1	CASSLGYSEAFF	TGTGCCAGCAGCTTAGGGTACTCCGAAGCTTTCTTT
TRBV18	-	-	TRBJ1-3	CASSPPSGNTIYF	TGTGCCAGCTCACCACCGTCCGGAAACACCATATATTTT
TRBV5-5	TRBD1	-	TRBJ1-2	CASSGGQGRESYTF	TGTGCCAGCAGCGGGGGACAGGGCAGAGAAAGCTACACCTTC
TRBV5-4	-	-	TRBJ1-6	CASSFYARGGSPLHF	TGTGCCAGCAGCTTTTATGCGAGGGGAGGCTCACCCCTCCACTTT
TRBV28	-	-	TRBJ1-1	CASSSRTGNTEAFF	TGTGCCAGCAGTTCCCGGACGGGGAACACTGAAGCTTTCTTT
TRBV25-1	-	-	TRBJ2-7	CASSDPNRIYEQYF	TGTGCCAGCAGTGACCCGAACAGGATATACGAGCAGTACTTC
TRBV21-1	-	few	TRBJ2-1	CASSKSKIHCRNEQFF	TGTGCCAGCAGCAAAAGCAAGATTCATTGCCGGAATGAGCAGTTCTTC
TRBV11-2	-	once	TRBJ1-4	CASSSQDGTHNEKLFF	TGTGCCAGCAGCTCCCAGGACGGGACACATAATGAAAAACTGTTTTTT
TRBV15	-	-	TRBJ2-6	CATSRGANSGANVLTF	TGTGCCACCAGCAGAGGGGCCAACTCTGGGGCCAACGTCCTGACTTTC